Listed here are 14 T cell receptor beta chains from one sample, sequenced in a study of OX40 agonist ivuxolimab in advanced cancers. Libraries were prepared by immunoSEQ multiplex PCR; TCRdb keeps only in-frame clonotypes and omits some of them. The sample contains around 70,000 clones, roughly 88% of which appear only once. Here the sequenced sample was CD4+ or CD8+ T cells sorted from blood, taken in a trial of the OX40 agonist ivuxolimab. The origin of the receptors is an adult with an advanced solid tumor such as melanoma, head and neck, liver or kidney cancer.

This chain joins TRBV4-3 and TRBJ2-1; D gene unclear. Trimming shortened V by 4 bases and J by 4 bases, and 5 bases separated the two germline ends. The CDR3 consists of 12 residues. CDR1 LGHNA and CDR2 YSLEER come from the germline V gene. CDR3 in DNA: TGCGCCAGCAGCCGCCATTACAATGAGCAGTTCTTC. Its protein is CASSRHYNEQFF.

The CDR3 reads CASSLTGGDVTEAFF. CDR3 DNA sequence: TGCGCCAGCAGCTTGACAGGCGGGGATGTGACTGAAGCTTTCTTT. V is TRBV5-1 and J is TRBJ1-1, with D possibly TRBD1 on 5 matching bases. The V end was cut by 1 base, the J end by 5 bases, with 15 bases between. This CDR3 comprises 15 residues. Germline loops: CDR1 SGHRS, CDR2 YFSETQ.

This chain connects TRBV2 to TRBJ2-3; D is perhaps TRBD1 or TRBD2 (6 bases each). The CDR3 consists of 15 residues. V was clipped by 2 bases and J by 6 bases, with 15 bases between them. In germline, CDR1 is SNHLY, CDR2 FYNNEI. DNA for the CDR3: TGTGCCAGCAGTGAAAACCCGGGGGCCGGGGATACGCAGTATTTT. Amino acids: CASSENPGAGDTQYF.

This clone was counted only a few times. The V and J genes are TRBV7-2 and TRBJ1-5; possibly TRBD1 for D (6 bases). The CDR3 has 15 residues. Germline values: CDR1 SGHTA, CDR2 FQGNSA. V was clipped by 1 base and J by 7 bases, with 14 bases between them. The CDR3 nucleotides read TGTGCCAGCAGCTTAGGCGGACGAGGGGGGCAGCCCCAGCATTTT. It yields the protein CASSLGGRGGQPQHF.

The chain has TRBV4-3 and TRBJ1-5; D is uncertain. Germline CDR1 and CDR2: LGHNA and YSLEER. V shed 0 bases and J shed 6 bases, with 15 bases lying between them. CDR3 length equals 16 residues. The CDR3 sequence: CASSQDAGVSFQPQHF. In DNA form, the CDR3 reads TGCGCCAGCAGCCAAGACGCCGGGGTGAGTTTTCAGCCCCAGCATTTT.

The rearrangement uses TRBV10-3 and TRBJ2-3; D possibly corresponds to TRBD2 (6 bases). From germline, CDR1 is ENHRY and CDR2 SYGVKD. Trimming cost V 10 bases and J 1 base, with 15 bases left between them. The CDR3 extends over 14 amino acids. The CDR3 sequence: CASRATRGTDTQYF. DNA for the CDR3: TGTGCCAGCAGAGCGACTAGGGGCACAGATACGCAGTATTTT.

This chain links TRBV28 with TRBJ1-6; D is possibly TRBD1 (6 bases). Germline V lookup: CDR1 MDHEN, CDR2 SYDVKM. V was shortened by 6 bases and J by 0 bases, with 12 bases between the two germline ends. The CDR3 consists of 16 residues. This CDR3 is CASSLRGGSYNSPLHF. The CDR3 DNA reads as TGTGCCAGCAGCCTAAGGGGGGGCTCCTATAATTCACCCCTCCACTTT.

V usage is TRBV19 and J usage is TRBJ2-3; 7 bases map to TRBD1. Looked up from germline, CDR1 is LNHDA and CDR2 is SQIVND (reference sequence). The CDR3 totals 16 residues. Trimming at V came to 5 bases and at J to 4 bases, leaving 12 bases not matched to a gene. The CDR3 DNA follows: TGTGCCAGTAGTGGGGAACAGGGGAGAGTCGCAGATACGCAGTATTTT. Translation: CASSGEQGRVADTQYF.

This clone was seen ten or more times. V is TRBV7-2 and J is TRBJ1-6; D is uncertain. CDR1 SGHTA and CDR2 FQGNSA come from the germline V gene. This CDR3 is 15 amino acids long. Trimming removed 2 bases from V and 7 bases from J, with 12 bases in between. The CDR3, as DNA: TGTGCCAGCAGCTTATTGGGCCAGAACAATTCACCCCTCCACTTT. Translated: CASSLLGQNNSPLHF.

This clone was seen just once. CDR3 in DNA: TGTGCCAGCAGCCTCCGGGACTGGGGGGGGAATTCACCCCTCCACTTT. Translated, it gives CASSLRDWGGNSPLHF. V gene TRBV7-6 combines with J gene TRBJ1-6; tentatively, D is TRBD1 (5 bases). CDR1 is SGHVS and CDR2 is FNYEAQ in the germline V gene. CDR3 size: 16 residues. Trimming removed 5 bases from V and 7 bases from J, with 18 bases in between.

This clone was detected once. This rearrangement joins TRBV6-6 to TRBJ2-1; D is uncertain. V dropped 6 bases and J dropped 5 bases, with 8 bases sitting between them. This CDR3 contains 12 residues. Germline CDR1 is MNHNY and CDR2 is SVGAGI (reference sequence). In DNA, the CDR3 is TGTGCCAGCAGCCCCTCGGACAATGAGCAGTTCTTC. This encodes CASSPSDNEQFF.

The chain recombines TRBV6-5 with TRBJ2-3; tentative D call: TRBD2 (6 bases). The CDR3 consists of 14 residues. Germline loops: CDR1 MNHEY, CDR2 SVGAGI. V was clipped by 4 bases and J by 3 bases, with 11 bases between them. In DNA form, the CDR3 reads TGTGCCAGCAGTTTACGGACTATTACAGATACGCAGTATTTT. This codes for CASSLRTITDTQYF.

This clone is a singleton in its sample. The chain links TRBV18 to TRBJ1-3, with a weak D call TRBD1 (5 bases). The CDR3 has 15 amino acids. V gave up 0 bases and J gave up 2 bases, with 8 bases separating them. Germline assignment: CDR1 KGHSH and CDR2 LQKENI. The CDR3 DNA reads as TGTGCCAGCTCACCACCCCCAGGGACTGGAAACACCATATATTTT. Residues: CASSPPPGTGNTIYF.

The chain carries TRBV19 and TRBJ2-3; D is uncertain. CDR3 length: 14 residues. The V gene lost 0 bases and the J gene lost 1 base, with 5 bases spanning the gap. Per germline, CDR1 LNHDA and CDR2 SQIVND (reference sequence). The CDR3: CASSIDRGTDTQYF. CDR3 coding DNA: TGTGCCAGTAGTATAGATCGCGGCACAGATACGCAGTATTTT.